Presented here are 5 T cell receptor beta chains from one specimen sequenced in a study of radiotherapy plus CTLA-4 blockade in lung cancer. TCRdb keeps only in-frame clones here, not all; method: immunoSEQ multiplex PCR. The sample carries roughly 48,000 clones, approximately 78% recorded once. Here the sequenced sample was peripheral blood, taken from a patient treated with radiotherapy plus ipilimumab. These receptors were obtained from a human donor with non-small cell lung cancer who had stable disease on radiotherapy plus ipilimumab.

V usage is TRBV29-1 and J usage is TRBJ2-5; weak D call: TRBD1 (6 bases). The CDR3 contains 14 residues. Germline assignment: CDR1 SQVTM and CDR2 ANQGSEA. V was shortened by 6 bases and J by 3 bases, with 17 bases between the two germline ends. As DNA, the CDR3 is TGCAGCGTGGCCAGGGGCGCGTCCGAAGAGACCCAGTACTTC. This translates into CSVARGASEETQYF.

The CDR3 loop reads CASSMGGRGETQYF. The CDR3 DNA follows: TGTGCCAGCAGCATGGGCGGGAGGGGGGAGACCCAGTACTTC. The chain uses TRBV9 and TRBJ2-5; TRBD2 matches 9 bases. Germline CDR1 is SGDLS and CDR2 is YYNGEE. The J segment lost 5 bases and the V segment lost 4 bases, leaving 6 bases of the junction unmatched. The CDR3 length is 14 residues. The full variable domain, in which reference TRBV9 and TRBJ2-5 provide the parts outside the CDR3, is DSGVTQTPKHLITATGQRVTLRCSPRSGDLSVYWYQQSLDQGLQFLIQYYNGEERAKGNILERFSAQQFPDLHSELNLSSLELGDSALYFCASSMGGRGETQYFGPGTRLLVL.

The CDR3 spells CAWSVPGRVGIQYF. The CDR3 coding sequence is TGTGCCTGGAGTGTACCCGGGAGGGTGGGAATTCAGTACTTC. The rearrangement joins TRBV30 to TRBJ2-4, with 8 positions matching TRBD2. Trimming at V came to 0 bases and at J to 10 bases, leaving 8 bases not matched to a gene. This CDR3 is built from 14 residues. Germline V lookup: CDR1 GTSNPN, CDR2 SVGIG (reference sequence). The full variable domain, with the rest looked up from reference TRBV30 and TRBJ2-4, is SQTIHQWPATLVQPVGSPLSLECTVEGTSNPNLYWYRQAAGRGLQLLFYSVGIGQISSEVPQNLSASRPQDRQFILSSKKLLLSDSGFYLCAWSVPGRVGIQYFGAGTRLSVL.

This clone was counted only a few times. The chain recombines TRBV7-9 with TRBJ1-2; 11 bases map to TRBD1. Germline values: CDR1 SEHNR, CDR2 FQNEAQ (reference sequence). The CDR3 consists of 18 residues. The V and J ends lost 2 bases and 2 bases, in that order; junction bases with no gene match: 10. CDR3 region: CASSLTMWGTGGNYGYTF. For the CDR3, the DNA is TGTGCCAGCAGCTTAACGATGTGGGGGACAGGGGGGAACTATGGCTACACCTTC.

The genes are TRBV15 and TRBJ2-1, with 9 positions matching TRBD1. CDR1 LNHNV and CDR2 YYDKDF come from the germline V gene (reference sequence). With 0 bases clipped from V and 8 bases from J, the junction kept 5 bases outside the gene matches. The CDR3 covers 15 residues. The chain's CDR3 is CATSRDLGQGDEQFF. CDR3 coding DNA: TGTGCCACCAGCAGAGATCTGGGACAGGGTGATGAGCAGTTCTTC.